This note documents a single T cell receptor beta chain sequence. The sample belongs to a study of blood T cell repertoires in COVID-19. Clones were read by immunoSEQ multiplex PCR, and TCRdb kept only the in-frame ones, dropping some. This sample yields about 310,000 clones, of which about 88% are seen a single time; roughly 8.9% belongs to the top ten. The TCR sequence derives from a woman between 40 and 55 years old who had recovered from COVID-19. The sample was PBMCs or T cells enriched from blood (not recorded which).

The CDR3 bases are TGTGCCAGGAGCGGAACAGGGGGCGGTGAAAAACTGTTTTTT. Translation gives CARSGTGGGEKLFF. This chain connects TRBV19 to TRBJ1-4; TRBD1 matches 9 bases. The CDR3 consists of 14 residues. Germline V gives CDR1 LNHDA, CDR2 SQIVND (reference sequence). V was clipped by 9 bases and J by 7 bases; unmatched bases: 9.